These 28 T cell receptor beta chains originate from one sample sequenced in a study of Tregs in tolerant kidney transplant recipients. The table came from immunoSEQ multiplex PCR; TCRdb's copy has only in-frame clones and leaves some out. The sample has 15,000 to 25,000 clones, around three fifths seen once; the top ten hold approximately 3.4%. For these TCRs, the target antigens are not known. Sequenced input: Tregs from blood cultured with allogeneic cells. The receptors here all came from a human donor in good health.

J is TRBJ1-5 and V is TRBV19, with D maybe TRBD1 (6 bases). Germline V gene data show CDR1 as LNHDA and CDR2 as SQIVND (reference sequence). Trimming left V 3 bases short and J 1 base short, with 19 bases between. CDR3 length: 18 residues. DNA for the CDR3: TGTGCCAGTAGTATCATGGGGGCTCGGGGTCGGAGCAATCAGCCCCAGCATTTT. This sequence encodes CASSIMGARGRSNQPQHF.

The V gene is TRBV5-6, the J gene TRBJ1-1, with 7 nucleotides matching TRBD1. Losses at the gene ends were 2 bases for V and 0 bases for J; bases not matched to a gene: 7. The CDR3 spans 16 residues. From germline, CDR1 is SGHDT and CDR2 YYEEEE. The CDR3 is CASSFGTENMNTEAFF. As DNA, the CDR3 is TGTGCCAGCAGCTTTGGGACAGAAAACATGAACACTGAAGCTTTCTTT.

The table lists this clone with a few counts. V usage is TRBV6-6 and J usage is TRBJ2-2; D call uncertain. Germline lookup yields CDR1 MNHNY and CDR2 SVGAGI (reference sequence). V was cut by 2 bases and J by 4 bases, with 5 bases left in between. This CDR3 comprises 13 residues. Here the CDR3 reads CASSYGSTGELFF. The CDR3 DNA is TGTGCCAGCAGTTACGGATCCACCGGGGAGCTGTTTTTT.

V is TRBV5-1 and J is TRBJ1-3; D is unclear. The CDR3 is 15 residues long. Per germline, CDR1 SGHRS and CDR2 YFSETQ. Trimming removed 4 bases from V and 0 bases from J, with 11 bases in between. CDR3 coding DNA: TGCGCCAGCAGCCTTGGACGCAACTCTGGAAACACCATATATTTT. As protein: CASSLGRNSGNTIYF.

This clone turned up a few times. The V and J genes are TRBV5-1 and TRBJ2-3; either TRBD1 or TRBD2 may fit D (5 bases each). From germline, CDR1 is SGHRS and CDR2 YFSETQ. V dropped 4 bases and J dropped 4 bases, with 13 bases sitting between them. CDR3 length equals 14 residues. CDR3 protein: CASSIQGVPDTQYF. CDR3 DNA: TGCGCCAGCAGCATCCAGGGAGTACCAGATACGCAGTATTTT.

V gene TRBV18 combines with J gene TRBJ1-1; a possible D gene is TRBD1 (5 bases). CDR3 length: 14 residues. The germline CDR1 and CDR2 sequences are KGHSH and LQKENI. V lost 3 bases to trimming and J lost 4 bases, with 12 bases between them. CDR3 sequence: CASSPLDRVTEAFF. The CDR3 nucleotides read TGTGCCAGCTCACCCCTAGACAGAGTCACTGAAGCTTTCTTT.

The chain carries TRBV27 and TRBJ1-2; TRBD1 is a possible D gene (5 bases). Germline V lookup: CDR1 MNHEY, CDR2 SMNVEV (reference sequence). V shed 4 bases and J shed 8 bases, with 17 bases lying between them. This CDR3 has 14 amino acids. In DNA, the CDR3 is TGTGCCAGCAGTTGGAGGGGCAGTATAGGAGGCTACACCTTC. Its protein is CASSWRGSIGGYTF.

This clone was counted a single time. The chain couples TRBV7-3 to TRBJ1-2; D is ambiguous. V dropped 8 bases and J dropped 7 bases, with 14 bases sitting between them. Germline V gene lookup returns CDR1 SGHTA and CDR2 FQGTGA. This CDR3 is built from 12 residues. The CDR3 DNA reads TGTGCCAGCGGTTCTCTTAAGACTGGCTACACCTTC. Its translation is CASGSLKTGYTF.

The V gene is TRBV18, the J gene TRBJ2-5; 11 nucleotides align to TRBD2. Germline CDR1 KGHSH, CDR2 LQKENI. V gave up 1 base and J gave up 5 bases; unmatched junction bases: 3. The CDR3 spans 15 residues. Here the CDR3 DNA reads TGTGCCAGCTCACCACTAGCGGGGGGGCCGGAGACCCAGTACTTC. Its protein is CASSPLAGGPETQYF.

This clone was seen once. Other nucleotide sequences from this sample produce the same CDR3. V usage is TRBV5-1 and J usage is TRBJ1-4; D call uncertain. Germline CDR1 SGHRS, CDR2 YFSETQ. V was trimmed by 4 bases and J by 8 bases, leaving 15 bases between them. The CDR3 extends over 14 amino acids. The CDR3 protein is CASSGGPAVEKLFF. CDR3 sequence (DNA): TGCGCCAGCAGCGGAGGACCGGCTGTCGAAAAACTGTTTTTT.

The rearrangement uses TRBV6-5 and TRBJ1-2; tentatively, D is TRBD1 (6 bases). V lost 6 bases and J 0 bases, leaving 14 bases between the germline ends. This CDR3 region has 15 residues. In germline, CDR1 is MNHEY, CDR2 SVGAGI. This chain's CDR3 is CASRLQGNPNYGYTF. The CDR3, as DNA: TGTGCCAGCAGATTACAGGGTAATCCTAACTATGGCTACACCTTC.

This clone was seen a few times. The J gene is TRBJ1-3, the V gene TRBV18; no firm D call. Per germline, CDR1 KGHSH and CDR2 LQKENI. Trimming shortened V by 6 bases and J by 2 bases, and 8 bases separated the two germline ends. This CDR3 spans 13 amino acids. CDR3 sequence reads: CASSREAGNTIYF. The CDR3 region has the DNA TGTGCCAGCTCGCGGGAGGCTGGAAACACCATATATTTT.

The chain has TRBV5-1 and TRBJ1-3; no definite D call. V was clipped by 0 bases and J by 0 bases, with 4 bases between them. The length of the CDR3 is 14 residues. Germline CDR1 SGHRS, CDR2 YFSETQ. The CDR3 spells CASSLDISGNTIYF. CDR3 coding DNA: TGCGCCAGCAGCTTGGACATCTCTGGAAACACCATATATTTT.

The V call is TRBV7-9, the J call TRBJ1-4; no definite D call. Per the germline V gene, CDR1 is SEHNR and CDR2 is FQNEAQ (reference sequence). This CDR3 spans 16 amino acids. Trimming left V 5 bases short and J 4 bases short, with 17 bases between. The CDR3 loop reads CASSLNTGRINEKLFF. Here the CDR3 DNA reads TGTGCCAGCAGCCTAAATACGGGGAGAATTAATGAAAAACTGTTTTTT.

This chain joins TRBV7-9 and TRBJ2-1, with 10 bases aligning to TRBD1. V gave up 3 bases and J gave up 8 bases; unmatched junction bases: 16. CDR3 size: 18 residues. Germline V gene sequence: CDR1 SEHNR, CDR2 FQNEAQ (reference sequence). The chain's CDR3 is CASSLEKTRDRGSYEQFF. The CDR3 nucleotides are TGTGCCAGCAGCTTGGAAAAAACCCGGGACAGGGGAAGCTATGAGCAGTTCTTC. The variable domain in full, completed from reference TRBV7-9 and TRBJ2-1, reads DTGVSQNPRHKITKRGQNVTFRCDPISEHNRLYWYRQTLGQGPEFLTYFQNEAQLEKSRLLSDRFSAERPKGSFSTLEIQRTEQGDSAMYLCASSLEKTRDRGSYEQFFGPGTRLTVL.

This rearrangement joins TRBV18 to TRBJ1-2; 9 bases line up with TRBD1. V dropped 2 bases and J dropped 6; count of bases not matched to a gene: 7. CDR3 length: 15 amino acids. Germline V CDR1 and CDR2: KGHSH, LQKENI. The CDR3 nucleotides read TGTGCCAGCTCACCAGGGACAGGGAGTAGGGATGGCTACACCTTC. This encodes CASSPGTGSRDGYTF.

The chain has TRBV18 and TRBJ2-5; D is uncertain. CDR1 KGHSH and CDR2 LQKENI come from the germline V gene. With 2 bases removed from V and 0 bases from J, the gap between germline ends came to 4 bases. This CDR3 comprises 13 residues. The CDR3 reads CASSPMNQETQYF. DNA of the CDR3: TGTGCCAGCTCACCAATGAACCAAGAGACCCAGTACTTC.

This clone was seen only a few times. The rearrangement links TRBV19 to TRBJ2-3; D call uncertain. V lost 4 bases to trimming and J lost 1 base, with 15 bases between them. In germline, CDR1 is LNHDA, CDR2 SQIVND (reference sequence). CDR3 length: 16 residues. The chain's CDR3 is CASSKPAPWGTDTQYF. CDR3 bases: TGTGCCAGTAGTAAACCTGCGCCCTGGGGCACAGATACGCAGTATTTT.

The rearrangement links TRBV4-2 to TRBJ1-2, with 7 bases fitting TRBD1. The junction had 8 bases not matched to a gene; V was cut back by 5 bases and J by 2 bases. CDR1 LGHNA and CDR2 YNFKEQ come from the germline V gene. The CDR3 is made up of 15 amino acids. CDR3 sequence reads: CASSLLRDSNYGYTF. Written as DNA, the CDR3 is TGTGCCAGCAGCTTACTCAGGGACAGCAACTATGGCTACACCTTC.

This clone was seen a few times. The chain carries TRBV7-6 and TRBJ2-7, with 8 bases fitting TRBD2. The germline V gene encodes CDR1 SGHVS and CDR2 FNYEAQ. This CDR3 has 15 residues. Trimming at V came to 1 base and at J to 6 bases, leaving 8 bases not matched to a gene. CDR3 region: CASSLVGGETGEQYF. CDR3 nucleotide sequence: TGTGCCAGCAGCTTAGTCGGGGGGGAAACCGGCGAGCAGTACTTC.

The chain couples TRBV6-5 to TRBJ2-7; 9 bases are shared with TRBD1. The J segment lost 3 bases and the V segment lost 4 bases, leaving 1 base of the junction unmatched. CDR3 length: 13 residues. CDR1 MNHEY and CDR2 SVGAGI come from the germline V gene. For the CDR3, the DNA is TGTGCCAGCAGTTTGGGACAGGGCTACGAGCAGTACTTC. Encoded protein: CASSLGQGYEQYF.

This chain's CDR3 is CASSTPGQSLGTEAFF. DNA for the CDR3: TGTGCCAGCAGCACCCCGGGACAGTCCTTGGGCACTGAAGCTTTCTTT. The V gene is TRBV7-9, the J gene TRBJ1-1; 7 positions match TRBD1. CDR1 is SEHNR, CDR2 FQNEAQ, per germline (reference sequence). With V trimmed by 5 bases and J by 4 bases, 13 bases remained unmatched. This CDR3 has 16 residues.

This sequence joins TRBV30 and TRBJ1-5, with 8 bases fitting TRBD1. V shed 7 bases and J 6 bases; nucleotides not matched to a gene: 11. This CDR3 comprises 14 residues. Germline V lookup: CDR1 GTSNPN, CDR2 SVGIG (reference sequence). The CDR3 spells CAYRGAGGGQPQHF. CDR3 in DNA: TGTGCCTACCGAGGGGCAGGGGGCGGTCAGCCCCAGCATTTT.

The rearrangement links TRBV6-6 to TRBJ1-5, with 8 bases lining up with TRBD1. V lost 4 bases and J lost 2; bases outside the gene matches: 4. The CDR3 consists of 15 residues. Germline CDR1 MNHNY, CDR2 SVGAGI (reference sequence). The CDR3 loop is CASSSDRAGNQPQHF. The CDR3 DNA follows: TGTGCCAGCAGTTCGGACAGGGCCGGCAATCAGCCCCAGCATTTT.

V is TRBV6-1 and J is TRBJ2-7; TRBD1 is a possible D gene (5 bases). The CDR3 has 12 amino acids. V was pared by 1 base and J by 8 bases, with 9 bases between. Germline V gene sequence: CDR1 MNHNS, CDR2 SASEGT. The CDR3 nucleotides read TGTGCCAGCAGTGAAGAGTGGACAAAGCAGTACTTC. It codes for CASSEEWTKQYF.

This clone was observed once. This chain uses TRBV5-1 with TRBJ2-3; D uncertain. Trimming took 4 bases from V and 0 from J, leaving 12 bases between them. CDR3 length: 15 amino acids. Germline V gene data show CDR1 as SGHRS and CDR2 as YFSETQ. CDR3 bases: TGCGCCAGCAGCCCTCCGGACGGCAGCACAGATACGCAGTATTTT. Protein product: CASSPPDGSTDTQYF. The variable domain in full, completed from reference TRBV5-1 and TRBJ2-3, reads KAGVTQTPRYLIKTRGQQVTLSCSPISGHRSVSWYQQTPGQGLQFLFEYFSETQRNKGNFPGRFSGRQFSNSRSEMNVSTLELGDSALYLCASSPPDGSTDTQYFGPGTRLTVL.

The chain joins TRBV7-9 to TRBJ1-1; possibly TRBD1 for D (5 bases). V lost 3 bases, J lost 5 bases, and 13 bases lay in between. CDR3 length equals 14 residues. Per the germline V gene, CDR1 is SEHNR and CDR2 is FQNEAQ (reference sequence). In DNA form, the CDR3 reads TGTGCCAGCAGCTTGGAGGGGTTTAGGACTGAAGCTTTCTTT. Amino acids: CASSLEGFRTEAFF.

The gene calls are TRBV7-9 and TRBJ2-1; 11 bases match TRBD2. CDR3 size: 19 residues. CDR1 and CDR2 (germline): SEHNR, FQNEAQ (reference sequence). Trimming at V came to 5 bases and at J to 0 bases, leaving 12 bases not matched to a gene. The CDR3 is CASSPRASGGPSSYNEQFF. CDR3 sequence (DNA): TGTGCCAGCAGCCCGAGGGCTAGCGGGGGGCCGAGCTCCTACAATGAGCAGTTCTTC.